Listed below are T cell receptor beta chains from one sample, sequenced in a study of neurological immune-mediated disorders. Via MiXCR, TCRdb re-called the 5' RACE reads, giving one row per CDR3 protein. There are tens of thousands of distinct CDR3 sequences in the sample; 13% to 15% occur only once, and around 6.8% lies in the top ten. The sequencing sample was made of PBMCs. The receptors derive from a woman between 50 and 59 years old in good health. The CDR3 runs from the conserved cysteine through the conserved F or W. Fields, in order: D gene, J gene, V gene, clone size, CDR3 protein, CDR3 DNA. A D gene is named only where the DNA matches it firmly. Size values are once, few and many counts, or a class for expanded clones, and some rows have none.

>-|TRBJ2-3|TRBV6-5|once
CASKRSGPFTDTQYF
TGTGCCAGCAAGAGAAGCGGGCCTTTCACAGATACGCAGTATTTT
>-|TRBJ1-1|TRBV27|many
CASSSAVRPNTEAFF
TGTGCCAGCAGTTCGGCCGTACGGCCGAACACTGAAGCTTTCTTT
>-|TRBJ2-7|TRBV20-1|many
CSAALKGGRAREQYF
TGCAGTGCTGCCCTAAAGGGGGGGAGGGCCAGAGAGCAGTACTTC
>TRBD2|TRBJ2-7|TRBV7-9|many
CASSLSGTIPYEQYF
TGTGCCAGCAGCTTATCCGGGACTATACCATACGAGCAGTACTTC
>-|TRBJ2-5|TRBV7-2|many
CASRLRLGSDQETQYF
TGTGCCAGCAGACTTAGACTAGGGAGTGATCAAGAGACCCAGTACTTC
>TRBD1|TRBJ1-5|TRBV3-1|many
CASSQDRDQPQHF
TGTGCCAGCAGCCAGGACAGGGATCAGCCCCAGCATTTT
>TRBD2|TRBJ2-1|TRBV28|many
CASSPGGIAGGRDEQFF
TGTGCCAGCAGCCCCGGAGGAATAGCGGGGGGGCGGGATGAGCAGTTCTTC
>-|TRBJ2-2|TRBV7-3|many
CASRGKLPGESGELFF
TGTGCCAGCAGGGGAAAATTACCAGGGGAGAGCGGGGAGCTGTTTTTT
>TRBD1|TRBJ1-1|TRBV5-1|many
CASSLTGGASEAFF
TGCGCCAGCAGCTTGACAGGGGGCGCTTCTGAAGCTTTCTTT
>-|TRBJ2-4|TRBV7-2|many
CASSYRDPKNIQYF
TGTGCCAGCAGCTACAGGGACCCAAAAAACATTCAGTACTTC
>-|TRBJ2-1|TRBV20-1|many
CSARDSSAAQFF
TGCAGTGCTAGGGACTCCTCCGCGGCTCAGTTCTTC
>TRBD2|TRBJ2-7|TRBV20-1|-
CSSRVPGLAGNEQYF
TGCAGTTCTAGAGTACCGGGGCTAGCGGGGAACGAGCAGTACTTC
>-|TRBJ2-1|TRBV20-1|many
CSARDRVINEQFF
TGCAGTGCTAGAGATCGGGTCATCAATGAGCAGTTCTTC
>-|TRBJ1-1|TRBV28|few
CASVEGNTEAFF
TGTGCCAGCGTGGAGGGGAACACTGAAGCTTTCTTT
>-|TRBJ2-7|TRBV28|few
CASSSVGSTYEQYF
TGTGCCAGCAGTTCCGTGGGCAGTACCTACGAGCAGTACTTC
>-|TRBJ2-3|TRBV3-1|few
CASSQDDRGPAPTQYF
TGTGCCAGCAGCCAAGACGACCGGGGCCCCGCCCCCACGCAGTATTTT
>-|TRBJ2-1|TRBV5-1|few
CASQQYRSYNEQFF
TGCGCCAGCCAGCAGTATAGATCCTACAATGAGCAGTTCTTC
>-|TRBJ2-7|TRBV2|many
CASSRKGDRYEQYF
TGTGCCAGCAGTCGTAAGGGTGATCGGTACGAGCAGTACTTC
>-|TRBJ2-7|TRBV20-1|-
CSASELGQKYEQYF
TGCAGTGCTAGTGAGTTAGGACAAAAATACGAGCAGTACTTC
>TRBD1|TRBJ2-2|TRBV20-1|-
CSAMTGSGTGELFF
TGCAGTGCTATGACAGGGTCGGGCACCGGGGAGCTGTTTTTT
>-|TRBJ2-7|TRBV5-1|many
CASSLAGGAGYEQYF
TGCGCCAGCAGCTTGGCCGGGGGTGCAGGGTACGAGCAGTACTTC
>-|TRBJ2-3|TRBV5-1|many
CASSLVSVSDTQYF
TGCGCCAGCAGCTTGGTGTCTGTTTCAGATACGCAGTATTTT
>TRBD1|TRBJ2-7|TRBV7-2|many
CASSLREGQVFEQYF
TGTGCCAGCAGCTTACGCGAGGGACAGGTCTTCGAGCAGTACTTC
>-|TRBJ2-5|TRBV5-6|many
CASSLKGGLETQYF
TGTGCCAGCAGCTTGAAGGGGGGCCTAGAGACCCAGTACTTC
>-|TRBJ2-2|TRBV6-1|-
CASSETPGQATGELFF
TGTGCCAGCAGTGAAACTCCCGGACAAGCCACCGGGGAGCTGTTTTTT
>-|TRBJ2-3|TRBV12-5|-
CASGLASTQPQYF
TGTGCTAGTGGTTTGGCGAGTACTCAGCCCCAGTATTTT
>TRBD1|TRBJ2-3|TRBV5-1|many
CASSLGQGSTDTQYF
TGCGCCAGCAGCCTGGGACAGGGTAGCACAGATACGCAGTATTTT
>-|TRBJ2-2|TRBV5-1|many
CASSNGDSGELFF
TGCGCCAGCAGCAACGGGGATTCCGGGGAGCTGTTTTTT
>-|TRBJ1-1|TRBV7-2|many
CASSLLTRTEAFF
TGTGCCAGCAGCTTACTTACGAGGACTGAAGCTTTCTTT
>-|TRBJ2-5|TRBV5-1|many
CASSLGIRAQETQYF
TGCGCCAGCAGCTTGGGTATAAGGGCACAAGAGACCCAGTACTTC
>-|TRBJ1-1|TRBV3-1|few
CASSQSGAVNTEAFF
TGTGCCAGCAGCCAAAGTGGTGCAGTAAACACTGAAGCTTTCTTT
>TRBD1|TRBJ1-6|TRBV14|few
CASSRQGVISPLHF
TGTGCCAGCAGCCGACAGGGCGTAATTTCACCCCTCCACTTT
>-|TRBJ2-7|TRBV20-1|many
CSARRSGSHYEQYF
TGCAGTGCGCGCAGATCCGGGTCCCACTACGAGCAGTACTTC
>TRBD1|TRBJ2-7|TRBV5-1|-
CASSFGTGSDEQYF
TGCGCCAGCAGCTTCGGGACAGGGAGTGACGAGCAGTACTTC
>-|TRBJ2-3|TRBV6-2/TRBV6-3|many
CASSFRGERDTQYF
TGTGCCAGCAGTTTCCGAGGGGAGAGAGATACGCAGTATTTT
>TRBD2|TRBJ2-1|TRBV7-9|few
CASSRGLATGNEQFF
TGTGCCAGCAGCCGCGGACTAGCGACGGGGAATGAGCAGTTCTTC
>-|TRBJ1-5|TRBV6-6|many
CASSYGTINQPQHF
TGTGCCAGCAGTTACGGGACCATCAATCAGCCCCAGCATTTT
>-|TRBJ2-6|TRBV28|many
CASQGSGANVLTF
TGTGCCAGTCAGGGGTCAGGGGCCAACGTCCTGACTTTC
>-|TRBJ2-1|TRBV5-5|many
CASSLAGRQFF
TGTGCCAGCAGCTTGGCGGGGAGACAGTTCTTC
>TRBD1|TRBJ2-1|TRBV5-1|many
CASSFRTGNTYNEQFF
TGCGCCAGCAGCTTCCGGACAGGCAACACGTACAATGAGCAGTTCTTC
>-|TRBJ2-1|TRBV5-1|many
CASSLNRVAYNEQFF
TGCGCCAGCAGCTTGAACAGGGTGGCCTACAATGAGCAGTTCTTC
>-|TRBJ2-7|TRBV28|many
CASSTPGAGPYEQYF
TGTGCCAGCAGTACCCCCGGGGCAGGACCCTACGAGCAGTACTTC
>-|TRBJ1-5|TRBV6-6|many
CASSLVGSNQPQHF
TGTGCCAGCAGTTTAGTTGGCAGCAATCAGCCCCAGCATTTT
>-|TRBJ2-5|TRBV5-1|many
CASSLVGAQMRETQYF
TGCGCCAGCAGCTTGGTAGGCGCCCAAATGAGAGAGACCCAGTACTTC
>TRBD1|TRBJ1-1|TRBV20-1|many
CSASRGGGSTEAFF
TGCAGTGCCAGCCGAGGGGGCGGGAGCACTGAAGCTTTCTTT
>TRBD2|TRBJ2-1|TRBV5-1|many
CASSPTPGLAATGEQFF
TGCGCCAGCAGCCCAACTCCGGGACTAGCGGCAACAGGCGAGCAGTTCTTC
>-|TRBJ2-5|TRBV5-1|many
CASSFGVGETQYF
TGCGCCAGCAGCTTCGGAGTGGGAGAGACCCAGTACTTC
>TRBD2|TRBJ2-7|TRBV28|many
CASRPGTSGRRYEQYF
TGTGCCAGCAGACCCGGGACTAGCGGGAGAAGGTACGAGCAGTACTTC
>-|TRBJ2-3|TRBV6-2/TRBV6-3|many
CASSYVAADTQYF
TGTGCCAGCAGTTATGTGGCGGCAGATACGCAGTATTTT
>TRBD1|TRBJ1-1|TRBV30|few
CAWSPRQGGMGLNTEAFF
TGTGCCTGGAGTCCGCGACAGGGGGGGATGGGGCTGAACACTGAAGCTTTCTTT
>-|TRBJ2-2|TRBV5-1|once
CASSFLNSLGLGELFF
TGCGCCAGCAGCTTTCTAAACTCACTAGGGCTCGGGGAGCTGTTTTTT
>TRBD2|TRBJ2-1|TRBV20-1|many
CSAGRPGLAGLNEQFF
TGCAGTGCAGGGCGACCGGGACTAGCGGGATTGAATGAGCAGTTCTTC
>-|TRBJ2-7|TRBV4-2|-
CASSQDGSVTYEQYF
TGTGCCAGCAGCCAAGACGGGAGCGTTACCTACGAGCAGTACTTC
>TRBD2|TRBJ2-1|TRBV24-1|many
CATSDTGRALYNEQFF
TGTGCCACCAGTGATACGGGGAGGGCGTTATACAATGAGCAGTTCTTC
>-|TRBJ2-5|TRBV18|-
CASSPSVRGMQETQYF
TGTGCCAGCTCTCCAAGCGTAAGGGGGATGCAAGAGACCCAGTACTTC
>-|TRBJ1-1|TRBV5-1|many
CASSLMMGTEAFF
TGCGCCAGCAGCTTGATGATGGGCACTGAAGCTTTCTTT
>-|TRBJ2-2|TRBV5-1|once
CASEQWSTEELFF
TGCGCCAGCGAACAGTGGAGCACCGAGGAGCTGTTTTTT
>TRBD1|TRBJ2-7|TRBV29-1|many
CSVARTGSTYEQYF
TGCAGCGTCGCTCGGACAGGTTCAACCTACGAGCAGTACTTC
>TRBD1|TRBJ1-6|TRBV20-1|many
CSATTGTAKNSPLHF
TGCAGTGCAACGACCGGGACAGCAAAGAATTCACCCCTCCACTTT
>-|TRBJ1-1|TRBV20-1|many
CSASSGSNTEAFF
TGCAGTGCTAGTTCCGGTTCGAACACTGAAGCTTTCTTT